The 27 T cell receptor beta chains below all came from one sample that was sequenced in a study of tumor and adjacent non-tumor tissue in lung cancer (dated by TCRdb to about 2018). Bulk unsorted tissue served as the source for RNA extraction, and RNA quality was assessed using a NanoDrop ND-1000 and an Agilent 2100. Libraries were prepared through multiplex PCR. Data came from an Illumina HiSeq 2500. TCRbeta libraries were built by three rounds of nested PCR using primers (Table S4), following protocols modified from ARM-PCR. TCRdb cleaned the public reads at Q25 with fastp, built clones with MiXCR and kept in-frame beta chains. Identical CDR3 protein sequences are pooled into one entry, listed with their most common genes and DNA. The sample table lists around 140,000 distinct CDR3 sequences, approximately 70% of them with a count of one. 15% to 20% of the sample is held by the ten biggest clonotypes.

Specimen: lung tumor tissue. These receptors came from a man between 60 and 75 years old with small cell lung cancer.

There are a few counts of this clonotype. The J gene is TRBJ2-3, the V gene TRBV20-1; 8 bases line up with TRBD2. Unmatched junction bases numbered 22, after V lost 4 bases and J lost 4 bases. CDR3 length equals 19 residues. CDR1 DFQATT and CDR2 SNEGSKA come from the germline V gene (reference sequence). The CDR3 reads CSATPPSRLAGGSSDTQYF. CDR3 sequence (DNA): TGCAGTGCTACACCCCCCTCACGTTTGGCGGGAGGAAGCTCAGATACGCAGTATTTT.

Of note for this clonotype: The junction does not match germline at one end; this may be a read error. The chain employs TRBV28 and TRBJ2-5; the match to TRBD2 covers 9 bases. Germline CDR1 reads MDHEN; CDR2 reads SYDVKM. This CDR3 contains 17 residues. The CDR3 is CASSSRMVAGEEETQYF. CDR3 coding DNA: TGTGCCAGCAGTTCCCGGATGGTAGCGGGGGAGGAGGAGACCCAATACTTC.

The rearrangement joins TRBV29-1 to TRBJ2-1; 7 bases align to TRBD2. Trimming cost V 7 bases and J 4 bases; bases outside gene matches: 13. The CDR3 covers 15 residues. Germline V gene lookup returns CDR1 SQVTM and CDR2 ANQGSEA. Here the CDR3 DNA reads TGCAGCGAAGCCCCGCTGCGGGGGTATTACAATGAGCAGTTCTTC. This codes for CSEAPLRGYYNEQFF.

This chain joins TRBV6-1 and TRBJ1-6; D gene unclear. CDR3 length: 13 residues. V was clipped by 5 bases and J by 9 bases, with 11 bases between them. Germline CDR1 reads MNHNS; CDR2 reads SASEGT. This CDR3 reads CASSKETISPLHF. CDR3 sequence (DNA): TGTGCCAGCAGTAAGGAGACCATTTCACCCCTCCACTTT.

Of note for this clonotype: A much larger clone lies a single base off, so this may be a read error. Here the CDR3 omits its conserved ending phenylalanine or tryptophan, so a read error is the likely source. V usage is TRBV20-1 and J usage is TRBJ2-7; TRBD1 might be the D (8 bases). The V gene's germline CDR1 is DFQATT and CDR2 SNEGSKA (reference sequence). V lost 3 bases and J lost 0, with 15 bases in between. This CDR3 region has 15 residues. The DNA of the CDR3 is TGCAGTGCTAGCGAACAGGGGGGGTACTCCTACGAGCAGTACTTA. Amino acid sequence: CSASEQGGYSYEQYL.

V gene TRBV20-1 combines with J gene TRBJ2-1, with a weak D call TRBD2 (5 bases). The germline V gene has CDR1 DFQATT and CDR2 SNEGSKA (reference sequence). The V gene lost 1 base and the J gene lost 7 bases, with 11 bases spanning the gap. The CDR3 length is 13 residues. The CDR3 nucleotides read TGCAGTGCTAGAGGTGGGAGAAGGAATGAGCAGTTCTTC. Residues: CSARGGRRNEQFF.

CDR3 bases: TGTGCCAGCAGCACAAGGAATGAGGATAAGAAGTTCTTC. Protein sequence: CASSTRNEDKKFF. This chain uses TRBV11-3 with TRBJ2-1, with D unclear. From germline, CDR1 is SGHNT and CDR2 YENEEA. CDR3 length: 13 residues. V lost 5 bases, J lost 14 bases, and 19 bases lay in between.

Concerning this clonotype: Since a much larger clone is just one base distant, this may be a read error. The chain couples TRBV12-3 or TRBV12-4 to TRBJ2-1; TRBD2 matches at 7 bases. V gave up 5 bases and J gave up 5 bases; unmatched junction bases: 12. This CDR3 region has 16 residues. The CDR3 here is CASSPRGGSPHNEQFF. CDR3 in DNA: TGTGCCAGCAGTCCAAGAGGCGGGAGTCCCCACAATGAGCAGTTCTTC.

Comments on this clonotype: A read error may be the cause here, since a much bigger clone is one base away. The chain recombines TRBV6-2 or TRBV6-3 with TRBJ2-1; 8 positions match TRBD2. CDR1 and CDR2 from the germline V gene are MNHEY and SVGEGT. This CDR3 comprises 14 residues. After removal of 0 bases from V and 15 bases from J, the junction contained 10 bases not matched to a gene. CDR3: CASSYSTSVPRRFF. The CDR3 DNA is TGTGCCAGCAGTTACTCGACTAGCGTTCCCCGGCGGTTCTTC.

This chain joins TRBV5-1 and TRBJ2-7; 7 nucleotides line up with TRBD1. Germline CDR1 SGHRS, CDR2 YFSETQ. This CDR3 contains 13 residues. Trimming at V came to 4 bases and at J to 6 bases, leaving 7 bases not matched to a gene. The DNA of the CDR3 is TGCGCCAGCAGCATAGGACAGGCATCCGAGCAGTACTTC. Residues: CASSIGQASEQYF.

Notes on this clonotype: At one boundary the junction diverges from the germline segment, which might be a read error. The chain combines TRBV11-1 with TRBJ2-5; 9 nucleotides match TRBD1. This CDR3 region has 14 residues. Germline CDR1 SGHAT, CDR2 FQDESV (reference sequence). The CDR3 loop is CGSSSGQGRETQYF. CDR3 DNA: TGTGGCAGCAGCTCAGGACAGGGGCGAGAGACCCAGTATTTC.

This clonotype appeared a few times. V is TRBV4-2 and J is TRBJ2-2, with TRBD2 matching 11 bases. The CDR3 is made up of 15 amino acids. Germline V gives CDR1 LGHNA, CDR2 YNFKEQ. Trimming removed 6 bases from V and 7 bases from J; junction bases left unmatched: 7. The CDR3 nucleotides are TGTGCCAGCAGACTAGCGGGAGATGATGTCGGGGAGCTGTTTTTT. It yields the protein CASRLAGDDVGELFF.

With regard to this clonotype: A clone one base away is much larger, so this may be a read error. The CDR3 does not close with the conserved phenylalanine or tryptophan, likely indicating a read error. V and J are TRBV11-3 and TRBJ2-5, with D unresolved. Trimming took off 5 bases at V and 5 bases at J, with 12 bases between the two ends. Germline V gene lookup returns CDR1 SGHNT and CDR2 YENEEA. The CDR3 length is 13 residues. The CDR3 region has the DNA TGTGCCAGCAGCCCCGGTGATCAGGAGACCCAGTACCTC. Its protein is CASSPGDQETQYL.

Concerning this clonotype: This may be a read error, as it is one base from a much larger clone. The chain uses TRBV4-2 and TRBJ2-7, with TRBD2 matching over 7 bases. The CDR3 extends over 15 amino acids. The germline V gene has CDR1 LGHNA and CDR2 YNFKEQ. CDR3 nucleotides: TGTGCCAGCAGCCAAGTGGGGCGGGAGAACTACGAGCAGGACTTC. This translates into CASSQVGRENYEQDF.

This chain links TRBV20-1 with TRBJ1-2; 7 nucleotides align to TRBD1. The CDR3 runs 13 residues. After removal of 4 bases from V and 3 bases from J, the junction contained 5 bases not matched to a gene. Germline V gene lookup returns CDR1 DFQATT and CDR2 SNEGSKA (reference sequence). The CDR3 bases are TGCAGTGCTACCCCCGGGACAGACTATGGCTACACCTTC. It encodes CSATPGTDYGYTF.

About this clonotype: The missing conserved phenylalanine or tryptophan at the end of this CDR3 makes a read error likely. This sequence joins TRBV11-2 and TRBJ1-4; 7 nucleotides line up with TRBD1. This CDR3 is built from 16 residues. Germline V gene sequence: CDR1 SGHAT, CDR2 FQNNGV. CDR3 DNA: TGTTCCAGCAGCTTAGGGCGGACAGGAGCTTATGAAAAACTGTTTTCT. Amino acids: CSSSLGRTGAYEKLFS.

At least ten counts were recorded for this clonotype. V gene TRBV6-5 combines with J gene TRBJ2-7, with D tentatively TRBD2 (6 bases). Germline CDR1 and CDR2: MNHEY and SVGAGI. The V gene lost 0 bases and the J gene lost 0 bases, with 12 bases spanning the gap. The CDR3 runs to 16 residues. The CDR3 loop is CASSYSGGSSSYEQYF. The CDR3 DNA is TGTGCCAGCAGTTACTCTGGGGGGTCTAGCTCCTACGAGCAGTACTTC.

This sequence joins TRBV11-2 and TRBJ2-3; 8 nucleotides agree with TRBD1. This CDR3 is 14 amino acids long. CDR1 and CDR2 (germline): SGHAT, FQNNGV. The trim removed 4 bases at V and 7 bases at J, leaving 7 bases unmatched. CDR3 coding DNA: TGTGCCAGCAGCTACCAGGGGGCGGGATATACGCAGTATTTT. Its translation is CASSYQGAGYTQYF.

Concerning this clonotype itself: At one end, the junction sequence differs from germline, possibly due to a read error. The chain couples TRBV10-3 to TRBJ2-3, with D perhaps TRBD1 (5 bases). Germline loops: CDR1 ENHRY, CDR2 SYGVKD. The CDR3 covers 15 residues. CDR3 sequence (DNA): TGCGCCATCAGTGAATCTAGGGGAAGCACAGATACGCAGTTTTTT. Translated, it gives CAISESRGSTDTQFF.

Worth noting for this clonotype: At one boundary the junction diverges from the germline segment, which might be a read error. The J gene is TRBJ2-2, the V gene TRBV5-1, with D tentatively TRBD1 (6 bases). The CDR3 extends over 15 amino acids. From germline, CDR1 is SGHRS and CDR2 YFSETQ. This CDR3 is CTSSLASGDTGELFF. CDR3 bases: TGCACCAGCAGCTTGGCCTCAGGGGATACCGGGGAGCTGTTTTTT.

Comments on this clonotype: This may be a read error, as it is one base from a much larger clone. The chain is built from TRBV6-6 and TRBJ2-1, with TRBD2 identical over 13 bases. The CDR3 consists of 16 residues. Germline assignment: CDR1 MNHNY and CDR2 SVGAGI (reference sequence). The CDR3 sequence: CAISYSGLAGENEQFF. For the CDR3, the DNA is TGTGCCATCAGTTACTCAGGACTAGCGGGAGAAAATGAGCAGTTCTTC.

In this sample, this clonotype turned up many times. The J gene is TRBJ1-1, the V gene TRBV28; D ambiguous. V shed 4 bases and J shed 10 bases, with 13 bases lying between them. Germline assignment: CDR1 MDHEN and CDR2 SYDVKM. This CDR3 is built from 12 residues. CDR3 bases: TGTGCCAGCAGTTCTACCGTCGGGCTAGCTTTCTTT. Translated, it gives CASSSTVGLAFF.

This clonotype has ten or more counts. V gene TRBV6-1 combines with J gene TRBJ1-5, with D unresolved. This CDR3 contains 16 residues. V was cut by 5 bases and J by 0 bases, with 14 bases left in between. The germline V gene encodes CDR1 MNHNS and CDR2 SASEGT. The CDR3 nucleotides read TGTGCCAGCAGTCCCATCGGTGCAGGTAGCAATCAGCCCCAGCATTTT. Protein: CASSPIGAGSNQPQHF.

As for this clonotype: This may arise from a read error, as a much more abundant clone is one base away. No conserved phenylalanine or tryptophan ends this CDR3, so it is likely a read error. This chain connects TRBV29-1 to TRBJ2-7, with D maybe TRBD1 (5 bases). Trimming stripped 2 bases from V and 3 bases from J, with 14 bases between. This CDR3 comprises 14 residues. CDR1 and CDR2 from the germline V gene are SQVTM and ANQGSEA. The CDR3, as DNA: TGCAGCGTTGAACCATGGGGCGCGGACTACGAGCAGTACTCC. Amino acid sequence: CSVEPWGADYEQYS.

With respect to this clonotype: The CDR3 carries no conserved terminal phenylalanine or tryptophan, so it likely arises from a read error. The chain recombines TRBV29-1 with TRBJ2-3, with D tentatively TRBD2 (6 bases). The CDR3 consists of 13 residues. Trimming left V 5 bases short and J 3 bases short, with 12 bases between. Germline V gene sequence: CDR1 SQVTM, CDR2 ANQGSEA. CDR3 nucleotide sequence: TGCAGCGTTCAGAGGGACTTAACAGATACGCAGTATTTG. As protein: CSVQRDLTDTQYL.

About this clonotype: A clone one base away is much larger, so this may be a read error. The chain carries TRBV20-1 and TRBJ2-3; D is perhaps TRBD1 or TRBD2 (6 bases each). This CDR3 comprises 16 residues. Germline V gives CDR1 DFQATT, CDR2 SNEGSKA (reference sequence). CDR3 in DNA: TGCAGTTCTAGGGGGGCGGCGGACCTTGGAGGGGGTACGCAGTATTTT. Amino acid sequence: CSSRGAADLGGGTQYF.

As concerns this clonotype: This may arise from a read error, as a much more abundant clone is one base away. The chain joins TRBV11-3 to TRBJ2-1, with D possibly being TRBD1 (5 bases). Germline V CDR1 and CDR2: SGHNT, YENEEA. The CDR3 is made up of 13 amino acids. The CDR3 region is CACSLIRGDEQFF. The CDR3 DNA sequence: TGTGCCTGCAGCTTAATAAGGGGCGATGAGCAGTTCTTC.